The 2 T cell receptor gamma chains given below trace back to one sample, sequenced in a study of fetal and pediatric gammadelta thymocytes. TCRdb re-called clones from the reads via CATT. The data contain 200 to 300 gamma-chain clones, over 0.95% of them singletons. Specimen: Vgamma9Vdelta2 gamma-delta T cells from the thymus. Subset here: sorted CD3+gammadeltaTCR+Vgamma9+Vdelta2+ thymocytes. The receptors come from a child who underwent cardiac surgery and was recorded as healthy.

There are a few counts of this clone. For this DNA, TCRdb reports the protein of a much larger clone, which diverges at residue 6, most likely from a read error; the protein presented here is translated directly from the DNA. The chain carries TRGV9 and TRGJ1 or TRGJ2. CDR1 is GITISATS and CDR2 is ISYDGTV in the germline V gene (reference sequence). CDR3 length: 15 amino acids. V dropped 3 bases and J dropped 5; count of bases not matched to a gene: 13. The CDR3 loop reads CALWEMHGPNYKKLF. The CDR3 DNA reads as TGTGCCTTGTGGGAGATGCACGGACCCAATTATAAGAAACTCTTT.

In this sample, this clone turned up a few times. This DNA's translation differs at residue 13 from TCRdb's protein, which comes from a much larger clone; a read error is likely, and the protein shown is translated from the DNA. The chain combines TRGV9 with TRGJP1. Germline V CDR1 and CDR2: GITISATS, ISYDGTV (reference sequence). The CDR3 has 16 amino acids. Written as DNA, the CDR3 is TGTGCCTTGTGGTGGTCCCCTTATACCACTGGTTGGTGCAAGATATTT. This encodes CALWWSPYTTGWCKIF.